The 7 T cell receptor beta chains reported below all come from one sample, sequenced in a study of T cells in narcolepsy. Clones were sequenced by immunoSEQ multiplex PCR, and TCRdb holds only the in-frame ones, with some missing. Of 15,000 to 20,000 clones in the sample, around 84% were seen once. Input material: memory (CD45RA-) CD4+ T cells from blood. These receptors all come from a human donor in good health.

This chain connects TRBV5-6 to TRBJ1-2; possible D gene TRBD1, 5 bases. Per germline, CDR1 SGHDT and CDR2 YYEEEE. V was cut by 2 bases and J by 7 bases, with 9 bases left in between. The CDR3 contains 12 residues. The CDR3 loop reads CASSFDDSGYTF. Written as DNA, the CDR3 is TGTGCCAGCAGCTTTGACGACAGTGGCTACACCTTC.

The chain employs TRBV30 and TRBJ2-3; D may be TRBD1 (6 bases). The germline gives CDR1 GTSNPN, CDR2 SVGIG (reference sequence). The CDR3 sequence is 11 residues long. Trimming cost V 5 bases and J 7 bases, with 10 bases left between them. The CDR3 here is CAWETGNTQYF. The CDR3 DNA is TGTGCCTGGGAAACAGGGAATACGCAGTATTTT.

The chain links TRBV19 to TRBJ2-1; 8 bases align to TRBD1. Germline loops: CDR1 LNHDA, CDR2 SQIVND (reference sequence). Trimming removed 7 bases from V and 6 bases from J; junction bases left unmatched: 11. The CDR3 contains 15 residues. The CDR3 here is CASTADRVGGNEQFF. The CDR3 nucleotides read TGTGCCAGTACCGCGGACAGGGTGGGGGGCAATGAGCAGTTCTTC.

The V call is TRBV4-1, the J call TRBJ1-4; D gene ambiguous. Germline CDR1 is MGHRA and CDR2 is YSYEKL. V was trimmed by 5 bases and J by 5 bases, leaving 9 bases between them. The CDR3 runs 13 residues. In DNA, the CDR3 is TGCGCCAGCAGCATGGGCAGGAATGAAAAACTGTTTTTT. It specifies CASSMGRNEKLFF.

In DNA form, the CDR3 reads TGTGCCAGCAACCACAGGGGGACCACCTACGAGCAGTACTTC. Translated: CASNHRGTTYEQYF. The chain is built from TRBV11-3 and TRBJ2-5, with TRBD1 identical over 8 bases. The J call may be in error: the DNA end matches TRBJ2-7 better. Germline-derived CDR1 and CDR2 are SGHNT and YENEEA. The CDR3 is made up of 14 amino acids.

This chain connects TRBV30 to TRBJ1-3; TRBD1 aligns across 10 bases. V dropped 7 bases and J dropped 4; count of bases not matched to a gene: 16. The germline CDR1 and CDR2 sequences are GTSNPN and SVGIG (reference sequence). The CDR3 runs to 17 residues. DNA of the CDR3: TGTGCCTTTGCCGGGACAGGGGCGGGAATCGGAGGAAACACCATATATTTT. Translation gives CAFAGTGAGIGGNTIYF. The variable domain in full, completed from reference TRBV30 and TRBJ1-3, reads SQTIHQWPATLVQPVGSPLSLECTVEGTSNPNLYWYRQAAGRGLQLLFYSVGIGQISSEVPQNLSASRPQDRQFILSSKKLLLSDSGFYLCAFAGTGAGIGGNTIYFGEGSWLTVV.

The chain links TRBV11-2 to TRBJ2-3; D not resolved. Germline V gene lookup returns CDR1 SGHAT and CDR2 FQNNGV. The CDR3 is made up of 14 amino acids. Trimming stripped 3 bases from V and 1 base from J, with 8 bases between. The CDR3 DNA reads as TGTGCCAGCAGCTTTTCCTGGGGCACAGATACGCAGTATTTT. Translation: CASSFSWGTDTQYF.